This TCR beta chain comes out of a study of T cell clusters in autoimmune cytopenias (dated by TCRdb to the late 2010s). Regarding the research as a whole: Of the roughly 46 healthy donor controls, under 25 were female, and the group had a mean age of 56 years and a median age of 59 years. For primary cytopenia the controls were some 25 age-matched healthy donors, whereas for secondary cytopenia the controls were over eleven age-matched CLL patients. The comparison group for autoimmune hepatitis repertoires was some 22 healthy donors matched for age and sex. The study aimed to test whether autoimmune cytopenia patients carry a disease-specific immune repertoire signature usable as a blood-based biomarker. Alongside healthy, CLL and autoimmune hepatitis controls, autoimmune cytopenia patients had their peripheral blood TRB and IGH repertoires sequenced at active disease and again during treatment follow-up. The median TRB sequencing depth was 51,575 reads per sample, and the median number of distinct TRB clonotypes was approximately 2,000 per sample. Overall results and qualifications from the work: Compared with active autoimmune hepatitis patients, healthy donors had almost three times as many exclusive TRB clusters, a finding consistent with an autoimmunity-wide signature. In the comparison of secondary cytopenia with CLL, no cluster-lack signature showed up, apparently because the dominant lymphoma-associated repertoire masked the signature. The GLIPH analysis suggested a lack of physiological T cell clusters in primary autoimmune cytopenia patients, since a few dozen clusters were exclusive to healthy donors whereas about 18 were exclusive to patients. The T cell clusters were defined only in silico, and the functional role of the clusters still needed to be validated experimentally. TRB repertoire shifts, with less even repertoires observed in secondary cytopenia and CLL, were mostly attributed to lymphoma bias rather than autoimmunity.

The CDR3 runs 16 residues from the cysteine to the phenylalanine. A DNA sequence was not provided. The germline V gene (reference sequence) specifies MNHEY as CDR1 and SMNVEV as CDR2. For each sample, TRB amplification used 250 ng of peripheral blood genomic DNA, equal to approximately 37,500 genome equivalents. Multiplex PCR with a touch-down protocol amplified TRB rearrangements, with the TRB-A and TRB-B primer pools combined in a single tube. Illumina adapters and sample indices were added to the amplicons through two consecutive PCR reactions using Phusion HS II polymerase. Amplicons were gel-purified with the NucleoSpin Gel and PCR Clean-up kit, then quantified by Qubit and quality-checked on an Agilent 2100 Bioanalyzer. Sequencing of the libraries was done on an Illumina MiSeq with paired-end, single-indexed, 600-cycle runs. Per the source publication's procedure: Alignment and assembly of TRB reads were performed with MiXCR version 2.1.12 and the default MiXCR reference library. A clone was defined by each unique CDR3 nucleotide sequence, and the analysis included only productive sequences with two or more reads. Alpha-parameterized diversity profiles (alpha 0 to 5), including the Shannon (alpha 1) and Simpson (alpha 2) indices, were computed with an R script to assess repertoire diversity. Combinatorial TRB VJ usage was calculated with the tcR package and was compared between cohorts by principal component analysis performed with ade4. TCRbeta CDR3s were clustered with GLIPH on cohort pairs matched by age and read depth, and cluster frequencies were compared by Wilcoxon test. Through TCRdb reprocessing, the reads give one entry per CDR3 protein sequence; DNA is omitted. TCRdb's processing, not the authors' own work, is the source of the V and J calls. The sample's records list about 11,000 distinct CDR3 sequences. Around a quarter of the sample belongs to the ten largest clones.

No count is recorded, yet this clonotype rates as medium-sized (0.01 to 0.1%) from its frequency. What this receptor recognizes is not known. This sample was shared with a second study, whose subject was T cell repertoires in aging, cancer and after chemotherapy. As the second paper documents: Donors were distributed across six age groups ranging from 30 or younger to 70 or older, with at least three individuals included per group. Healthy donor control TCR repertoires were recorded over several months to years and showed clear clonal overlap across re-sampling. The full dataset contained roughly 8.8 million TCR reads. Compared with age-matched healthy donors, untreated patients with either hematological or solid cancers had significantly lower TCR diversity in the blood along with higher clonality. In healthy donors, the drop in TCR diversity with age came mainly from a loss of richness, whereas in cancer patients a loss of evenness also played a part. In both cancer cohorts, median generation probability rose over the chemotherapy interval, which suggests that the repertoire was reconstituted through rebound thymic output. According to the authors, the repertoire data do not allow conclusions to be drawn about immunological memory after chemotherapy. The study profiled peripheral blood TCR beta repertoires from healthy donors and cancer patients to examine immunoaging and T cell reconstitution after chemotherapy. The cohort comprised around 210 cancer patients, more than 90 with hematological and 124 with solid cancers, plus 95 healthy donors as a reference group. MiXCR versions 2.12 and 3.0.5 were used to process TRB sequences. Shannon diversity, evenness, clonality (one minus evenness), and alpha-parameterized diversity profiles from alpha 0 to 5 were included as repertoire metrics. The IGoR algorithm was used to calculate generation probabilities for clones in the paired samples taken before and after chemotherapy.

Input material: peripheral blood. The TCR was taken from a human donor in good health. The V gene is TRBV27 and the J gene is TRBJ2-2; TCRdb proposes TRBD1, but this gene call is untestable without DNA. The CDR3 region has the sequence CASSHPGTGRTGELFF.